Shown below are 9 T cell receptor beta chains from a single sample sequenced in a study of T cell clonotyping in hematopoietic cell transplantation (TCRdb year 2021). The library was built by means of the immunoSEQ multiplex PCR assay. The clones in this table, taken by TCRdb from immuneACCESS, are in-frame only. Not every clone is retained; where verified, under half of the shortfall comes from an unresolved V gene, and the cause of the rest is unknown. A total of some 17,000 clones appear in this sample, 70% to 90% of them only once. In total, the top ten clones hold 4% to 4.5% of the sample. Interpreted using the paper, the time point label stands for: 100 days after allo-HCT. Sample: PBMCs, taken 100 days after allogeneic stem cell transplant. The receptors here all came from a male patient between 60 and 69 years old who had an allogeneic stem cell transplant from a related donor, so the T cells may come from the graft donor. Some clones in this sample may be carry-over from other donors' samples.

This chain uses TRBV27 with TRBJ1-2, with D unclear. CDR1 and CDR2 from the germline V gene are MNHEY and SMNVEV (reference sequence). Deletions cut 1 base from V and 8 bases from J, with 11 bases between. The CDR3 runs to 13 residues. CDR3 loop: CASSLFPAGGYTF. The CDR3 coding sequence is TGTGCCAGCAGTTTATTCCCCGCTGGAGGCTACACCTTC.

This clone was seen once. This chain connects TRBV4-2 to TRBJ1-2; 10 positions agree with TRBD1. This CDR3 is built from 15 residues. Trimming took 3 bases from V and 5 from J; bases not matched to a gene: 6. Germline V gene sequence: CDR1 LGHNA, CDR2 YNFKEQ. The CDR3 is CASSHATGGSYGYTF. CDR3 DNA: TGTGCCAGCAGCCACGCGACAGGGGGCAGTTATGGCTACACCTTC.

A remark on this clone: Other DNA sequences in the sample encode the same CDR3. The chain uses TRBV6-5 and TRBJ1-1; the D is unclear. Trimming left V 2 bases short and J 2 bases short, with 3 bases between. Germline V lookup: CDR1 MNHEY, CDR2 SVGAGI. The CDR3 runs 12 residues. The CDR3 nucleotides read TGTGCCAGCAGTTACCCCAACACTGAAGCTTTCTTT. It encodes CASSYPNTEAFF.

The V and J genes are TRBV7-2 and TRBJ2-3, with 16 bases identical to TRBD2. The CDR3 contains 19 residues. The V gene end was trimmed by 0 bases and the J gene end by 3 bases; junction bases not matched to a gene: 6. Germline-derived CDR1 and CDR2 are SGHTA and FQGNSA. CDR3 coding DNA: TGTGCCAGCAGCTTAGCATTGGGACTAGCGGGGGGGCGGACAGATACGCAGTATTTT. Amino acid sequence: CASSLALGLAGGRTDTQYF.

This clone was observed once. V is TRBV7-8 and J is TRBJ1-4; TRBD1 matches 7 bases. Germline values: CDR1 SGHVS, CDR2 FQNEAQ. The ends lost 5 bases at V and 8 bases at J; junction bases unmatched: 11. The CDR3 extends over 15 amino acids. The CDR3 loop is CASSARQGYREKLFF. The CDR3 DNA reads as TGTGCCAGCAGCGCTAGACAGGGTTATAGAGAAAAACTGTTTTTT.

DNA for the CDR3: TGTGCCAGCAGCCCACGGCTAGCGGGGGGATACACAGATACGCAGTATTTT. Residues: CASSPRLAGGYTDTQYF. The chain combines TRBV9 with TRBJ2-3; TRBD2 matches at 11 bases. V trimming: 4 bases; J trimming: 2 bases; junction bases outside the gene matches: 9. Germline V gene data show CDR1 as SGDLS and CDR2 as YYNGEE. CDR3 length: 17 amino acids.

V gene TRBV5-6 combines with J gene TRBJ2-3; D gene uncertain. V lost 6 bases and J 2 bases, leaving 7 bases between the germline ends. The CDR3 spans 12 residues. Germline V gene sequence: CDR1 SGHDT, CDR2 YYEEEE. The DNA for the CDR3 is TGTGCCAGCACCCTAAACACAGATACGCAGTATTTT. It yields the protein CASTLNTDTQYF. Drawing the rest from reference TRBV5-6 and TRBJ2-3, the complete variable domain is DAGVTQSPTHLIKTRGQQVTLRCSPKSGHDTVSWYQQALGQGPQFIFQYYEEEERQRGNFPDRFSGHQFPNYSSELNVNALLLGDSALYLCASTLNTDTQYFGPGTRLTVL.

The chain employs TRBV5-5 and TRBJ1-1; 9 nucleotides line up with TRBD1. V was clipped by 4 bases and J by 5 bases; unmatched bases: 3. Germline-derived CDR1 and CDR2 are SGHKS and YYEKEE (reference sequence). The CDR3 sequence is 13 residues long. CDR3 sequence (DNA): TGTGCCAGCAGCGGGACAGGGTATACTGAAGCTTTCTTT. Its translation is CASSGTGYTEAFF. Using reference TRBV5-5 and TRBJ1-1 for the parts outside the CDR3, the full variable domain is DAGVTQSPTHLIKTRGQQVTLRCSPISGHKSVSWYQQVLGQGPQFIFQYYEKEERGRGNFPDRFSARQFPNYSSELNVNALLLGDSALYLCASSGTGYTEAFFGQGTRLTVV.

J is TRBJ1-5 and V is TRBV4-1; TRBD1 agrees at 7 bases. CDR3 size: 15 residues. CDR1 and CDR2 from the germline V gene are MGHRA and YSYEKL. Trimming took 4 bases from V and 0 from J; bases not matched to a gene: 3. CDR3 region: CASSLQGSSNQPQHF. The DNA for the CDR3 is TGCGCCAGCAGCCTACAGGGGAGTAGCAATCAGCCCCAGCATTTT.